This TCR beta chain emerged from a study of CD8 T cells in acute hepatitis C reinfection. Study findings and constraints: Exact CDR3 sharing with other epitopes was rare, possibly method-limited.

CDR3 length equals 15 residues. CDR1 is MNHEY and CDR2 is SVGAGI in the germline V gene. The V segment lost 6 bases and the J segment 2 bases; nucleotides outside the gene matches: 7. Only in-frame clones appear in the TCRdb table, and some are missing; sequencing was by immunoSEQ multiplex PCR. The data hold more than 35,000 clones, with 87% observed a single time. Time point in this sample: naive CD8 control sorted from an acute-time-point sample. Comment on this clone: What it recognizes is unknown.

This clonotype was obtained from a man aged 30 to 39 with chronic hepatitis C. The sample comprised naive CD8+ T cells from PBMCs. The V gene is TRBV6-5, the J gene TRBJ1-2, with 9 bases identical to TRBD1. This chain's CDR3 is CASRAGQGGNYGYTF. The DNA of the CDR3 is TGTGCCAGCAGAGCGGGACAGGGTGGCAACTATGGCTACACCTTC.